This entry concerns a single T cell receptor beta chain. The method was immunoSEQ multiplex PCR; TCRdb's version includes in-frame clones alone and lacks a portion of them. The sample lists under 1,100,000 clones; approximately 80% were seen once. This record comes from a study of shared clonotypes between healthy human individuals. Germline CDR1 SQVTM, CDR2 ANQGSEA. The CDR3 runs to 12 residues. Trimming cost V 4 bases and J 2 bases, with 9 bases left between them. The origin of this receptor is a man between 18 and 35 years old in good health. Some clones in this sample may be carry-over from other donors' samples. The gene calls are TRBV29-1 and TRBJ2-7, with D perhaps given as TRBD1 or TRBD2 (5 bases each). The source material was memory CD4+ T cells from PBMCs. The sample's subset: CD45RA-negative fraction. The CDR3 reads CSVVRGPYEQYF. The CDR3 nucleotides are TGCAGCGTTGTACGGGGACCCTACGAGCAGTACTTC.